Listed here are 18 T cell receptor beta chains from one sample, sequenced in a study of CD8 T cells in ankylosing spondylitis. TCRdb reprocessed the 5' RACE reads with MiXCR, giving one entry per CDR3 protein. Of a few hundred thousand distinct CDR3 sequences in the sample, 6.5% to 10% were seen once. Points from the study as a whole: For ankylosing spondylitis blood, a TCR beta motif of 8 or 9 highly homologous variants appeared characteristic.

These TCRs are of unknown antigen specificity. The specimen was blood, either unsorted or a sorted T cell fraction (not recorded which). These receptors originate from a male donor with ankylosing spondylitis.

The sample holds many counts of this clonotype. The chain has TRBV14 and TRBJ1-1; unclear D gene. Trimming removed 1 base at V and 1 base at J, with 16 bases between. The CDR3 totals 17 residues. Looked up from germline, CDR1 is SGHDN and CDR2 is FVKESK. The CDR3 is CASSQVGWNLGNTEAFF. The CDR3 DNA follows: TGTGCCAGCAGCCAAGTTGGGTGGAATTTGGGGAACACTGAAGCTTTCTTT.

The chain has TRBV5-1 and TRBJ1-2, with D unresolved. The V end was cut by 3 bases, the J end by 6 bases, with 12 bases between. Per the germline V gene, CDR1 is SGHRS and CDR2 is YFSETQ. The CDR3 is 13 residues long. In DNA form, the CDR3 reads TGCGCCAGCAGCTGGGGTCGGGTAGATGGCTACACCTTC. This translates into CASSWGRVDGYTF.

The J gene is TRBJ2-3, the V gene TRBV12-3 or TRBV12-4; 10 bases match TRBD2. The length of the CDR3 is 16 residues. The ends lost 2 bases at V and 6 bases at J; junction bases unmatched: 8. The CDR3 bases are TGTGCCAGCAGTTTAAGAGAGCGGGAGGGCCCCGATACGCAGTATTTT. Residues: CASSLREREGPDTQYF.

This clonotype was seen a handful of times. The chain is built from TRBV28 and TRBJ2-5; tentative D call: TRBD2 (5 bases). The length of the CDR3 is 14 residues. The germline gives CDR1 MDHEN, CDR2 SYDVKM. V was shortened by 2 bases and J by 2 bases, with 9 bases between the two germline ends. This CDR3 is CASSLTGLQETQYF. As DNA, the CDR3 is TGTGCCAGCAGTTTAACGGGATTACAAGAGACCCAGTACTTC.

The table lists this clonotype with a few counts. V gene TRBV9 combines with J gene TRBJ2-2, with no clear D. The V end was cut by 4 bases, the J end by 7 bases, with 8 bases between. Germline V gene sequence: CDR1 SGDLS, CDR2 YYNGEE. The CDR3 has 12 residues. The CDR3 nucleotides are TGTGCCAGCAGCCCTTTCGTCGGGGAGCTGTTTTTT. It specifies CASSPFVGELFF.

This chain joins TRBV5-6 and TRBJ1-1, with TRBD1 matching over 7 bases. Germline CDR1 reads SGHDT; CDR2 reads YYEEEE. V shed 4 bases, J shed 5 bases, and the junction held 8 bases outside the gene matches. The CDR3 loop spans 14 amino acids. The CDR3 nucleotides are TGTGCCAGCAGCGACACAGGGGAGGGGACTGAAGCTTTCTTT. It codes for CASSDTGEGTEAFF.

In its sample, this clonotype was seen many times. The CDR3 bases are TGCGCCAGCAGTGAAGGAGGGAGGAACAATGAGCAGTTCTTC. Protein: CASSEGGRNNEQFF. This chain joins TRBV10-1 and TRBJ2-1; tentatively, D is TRBD2 (6 bases). The CDR3 consists of 14 residues. Per germline, CDR1 WNHNN and CDR2 SYGVQD (reference sequence). Trimming took 3 bases from V and 5 from J, leaving 11 bases between them.

V is TRBV29-1 and J is TRBJ1-3; a weak D match, TRBD1 (5 bases). This CDR3 has 15 residues. Germline V CDR1 and CDR2: SQVTM, ANQGSEA. Trimming pared 0 bases from V and 0 bases from J, leaving 9 bases between. The CDR3 DNA reads TGCAGCGTTGAAGATGGGGGGGTCTCTGGAAACACCATATATTTT. Amino acid sequence: CSVEDGGVSGNTIYF.

The chain carries TRBV5-1 and TRBJ2-7, with D uncertain. The V end was cut by 0 bases, the J end by 6 bases, with 7 bases between. There are 12 residues in the CDR3. Germline CDR1 is SGHRS and CDR2 is YFSETQ. Here the CDR3 DNA reads TGCGCCAGCAGCTTGGACTGGAGCGAGCAGTACTTC. It is translated as CASSLDWSEQYF.

This clonotype has a handful of counts. The chain has TRBV7-9 and TRBJ1-1, with D perhaps TRBD1 (5 bases). The germline gives CDR1 SEHNR, CDR2 FQNEAQ (reference sequence). This CDR3 is built from 11 residues. The V end lost 11 bases, the J end lost 4 bases, and 11 bases lay between the germline ends. CDR3 in DNA: TGTGCCGGGGGGTGGGGCACTGAAGCTTTCTTT. It codes for CAGGWGTEAFF.

This clonotype is a singleton in its sample. The chain recombines TRBV18 with TRBJ2-3, with D possibly matching TRBD2 (7 bases). Germline V gene lookup returns CDR1 KGHSH and CDR2 LQKENI. This CDR3 has 14 amino acids. V was clipped by 5 bases and J by 6 bases, with 15 bases between them. CDR3 loop: CASSYAGARDTQYF. In DNA, the CDR3 is TGTGCCAGCTCATATGCGGGGGCGAGGGATACGCAGTATTTT.

This clonotype has just a few counts. The chain joins TRBV2 to TRBJ2-6; 8 positions agree with TRBD1. CDR1 and CDR2 (germline): SNHLY, FYNNEI. This CDR3 contains 18 residues. V was clipped by 6 bases and J by 2 bases; unmatched bases: 12. CDR3 bases: TGTGCCAGCAGACGACCCGGGACAGGTTCCGCTGGGGCCAACGTCCTGACTTTC. It is translated as CASRRPGTGSAGANVLTF.

This chain links TRBV5-1 with TRBJ2-5; 12 nucleotides match TRBD2. The V gene's germline CDR1 is SGHRS and CDR2 YFSETQ. CDR3 size: 15 residues. J was trimmed by 5 bases and V by 1 base; bases with no gene match: 3. CDR3 nucleotide sequence: TGCGCCAGCAGCTTGCCTAGCGGGAGGGAGGAGACCCAGTACTTC. As protein: CASSLPSGREETQYF. Together with reference TRBV5-1 and TRBJ2-5, the CDR3 gives the full variable domain: KAGVTQTPRYLIKTRGQQVTLSCSPISGHRSVSWYQQTPGQGLQFLFEYFSETQRNKGNFPGRFSGRQFSNSRSEMNVSTLELGDSALYLCASSLPSGREETQYFGPGTRLLVL.

This clonotype came up many times. The chain combines TRBV5-1 with TRBJ2-2; possibly TRBD2 for D (5 bases). Trimming removed 0 bases at V and 8 bases at J, with 17 bases between. The CDR3 length is 16 residues. Germline V CDR1 and CDR2: SGHRS, YFSETQ. The DNA for the CDR3 is TGCGCCAGCAGCTTGGCCATGAGCGGAGCCCAGGGGGAGCTGTTTTTT. Its translation: CASSLAMSGAQGELFF.

This clonotype has ten or more counts. V is TRBV12-3 or TRBV12-4 and J is TRBJ2-7, with 9 nucleotides matching TRBD2. This CDR3 contains 14 residues. J was trimmed by 6 bases and V by 5 bases; bases with no gene match: 8. CDR3 DNA sequence: TGTGCCAGCAGTGCCTATAGCGGGAGAGGCGAGCAGTACTTC. This encodes CASSAYSGRGEQYF.

The rearrangement links TRBV12-3 or TRBV12-4 to TRBJ2-7; 7 bases line up with TRBD2. The CDR3 is 13 residues long. Trimming removed 7 bases from V and 3 bases from J; junction bases left unmatched: 6. CDR3 in amino acids: CASTLGGSYEQYF. The CDR3 region has the DNA TGTGCCAGCACCCTAGGCGGGAGCTACGAGCAGTACTTC.

This clonotype was seen at least ten times. The V call is TRBV7-2, the J call TRBJ2-5, with D possibly being TRBD1 (6 bases). CDR3 length: 16 residues. From germline, CDR1 is SGHTA and CDR2 FQGNSA. V was clipped by 5 bases and J by 1 base, with 17 bases between them. CDR3 sequence (DNA): TGTGCCAGCAGCAAACGCCCGACAGGACTCCAAGAGACCCAGTACTTC. This gives the protein CASSKRPTGLQETQYF.

There are a few counts of this clonotype. The genes are TRBV7-9 and TRBJ2-5, with D unresolved. Looked up from germline, CDR1 is SEHNR and CDR2 is FQNEAQ (reference sequence). The CDR3 runs to 14 residues. The germline V and J ends were trimmed by 4 bases and 2 bases, with 11 bases remaining between them. The DNA of the CDR3 is TGTGCCAGCAGCTCGTGGGTACTTCAAGAGACCCAGTACTTC. Translation: CASSSWVLQETQYF. The full variable domain, with the rest looked up from reference TRBV7-9 and TRBJ2-5, is DTGVSQNPRHKITKRGQNVTFRCDPISEHNRLYWYRQTLGQGPEFLTYFQNEAQLEKSRLLSDRFSAERPKGSFSTLEIQRTEQGDSAMYLCASSSWVLQETQYFGPGTRLLVL.